This passage covers 25 T cell receptor beta chains from one sample sequenced in a study of T cell changes during pregnancy in multiple sclerosis. Assay: immunoSEQ multiplex PCR; the TCRdb copy retains only in-frame clones and omits some. In the table there are some 71,000 clones, around 90% of which are singletons. This specimen was CD4+ T cells from peripheral blood mononuclear cells, taken in the third trimester of pregnancy. The receptors derive from a female donor in good health, enrolled as a control in a pregnancy study.

The CDR3 spells CASPRGSRGKANYGYTF. The CDR3, as DNA: TGTGCCAGCCCAAGGGGTAGTAGGGGGAAGGCTAACTATGGCTACACCTTC. The chain uses TRBV11-2 and TRBJ1-2; a possible D gene is TRBD1 (6 bases). Trimming shortened V by 8 bases and J by 0 bases, and 22 bases separated the two germline ends. The CDR3 runs 17 residues. Germline loops: CDR1 SGHAT, CDR2 FQNNGV.

The chain's CDR3 is CASSTDVRVGNSNQPQHF. The CDR3 DNA sequence: TGTGCCAGCAGCACCGATGTCAGGGTAGGAAATAGCAATCAGCCCCAGCATTTT. The rearrangement joins TRBV2 to TRBJ1-5; tentative D call: TRBD1 (5 bases). Trimming took 6 bases from V and 0 from J, leaving 21 bases between them. Germline CDR1 is SNHLY and CDR2 is FYNNEI. The CDR3 runs 18 residues.

The CDR3 loop reads CASRPDRMNTEAFF. CDR3 nucleotides: TGTGCCAGCAGGCCGGACAGGATGAACACTGAAGCTTTCTTT. The rearrangement joins TRBV27 to TRBJ1-1; 7 nucleotides match TRBD1. CDR3 length: 14 amino acids. The germline V gene has CDR1 MNHEY and CDR2 SMNVEV (reference sequence). V shed 6 bases, J shed 0 bases, and the junction held 4 bases outside the gene matches.

V gene TRBV5-1 combines with J gene TRBJ1-2; 11 bases map to TRBD1. Germline V gives CDR1 SGHRS, CDR2 YFSETQ. The trim removed 4 bases at V and 9 bases at J, leaving 5 bases unmatched. CDR3 length: 13 residues. CDR3 nucleotides: TGCGCCAGCAGCACCGGGACAGGGGGACGCTACACCTTC. It specifies CASSTGTGGRYTF.

V is TRBV5-4 and J is TRBJ1-1; D uncertain. CDR3 length: 13 residues. The V end lost 4 bases, the J end lost 2 bases, and 9 bases lay between the germline ends. Germline loops: CDR1 SGHNT, CDR2 YYREEE (reference sequence). CDR3 nucleotides: TGTGCCAGCAGCGACCGGGGTAACACTGAAGCTTTCTTT. Translation: CASSDRGNTEAFF.

The chain is built from TRBV10-3 and TRBJ1-1; D may be TRBD1 (5 bases). The V gene's germline CDR1 is ENHRY and CDR2 SYGVKD. The CDR3 runs to 15 residues. Trimming cost V 4 bases and J 1 base, with 13 bases left between them. The CDR3 spells CAISASGLPNTEAFF. In DNA form, the CDR3 reads TGTGCCATCAGTGCTTCAGGGTTGCCGAACACTGAAGCTTTCTTT.

The rearrangement links TRBV7-2 to TRBJ1-4, with D possibly being TRBD1 (5 bases). Trimming cost V 5 bases and J 1 base, with 8 bases left between them. CDR1 is SGHTA, CDR2 FQGNSA, per germline. The CDR3 runs to 14 residues. CDR3 sequence: CASSQGLTNEKLFF. In DNA form, the CDR3 reads TGTGCCAGCAGCCAGGGTTTAACTAATGAAAAACTGTTTTTT.

This chain connects TRBV19 to TRBJ1-1; D is undetermined. The CDR3 consists of 13 residues. Germline V lookup: CDR1 LNHDA, CDR2 SQIVND (reference sequence). Trimming took 6 bases from V and 3 from J, leaving 11 bases between them. The CDR3 region has the DNA TGTGCCAGTAGGGTGACTACATACACTGAAGCTTTCTTT. Its translation: CASRVTTYTEAFF.

The chain carries TRBV2 and TRBJ2-1; perhaps TRBD1 as D (6 bases). In germline, CDR1 is SNHLY, CDR2 FYNNEI. This CDR3 is built from 14 residues. V shed 2 bases and J shed 2 bases, with 7 bases lying between them. The CDR3 DNA reads TGTGCCAGCAGTGAAACAGGGACCTACAATGAGCAGTTCTTC. Protein product: CASSETGTYNEQFF.

The chain is built from TRBV4-2 and TRBJ2-7; 7 bases are a match to TRBD1. Per the germline V gene, CDR1 is LGHNA and CDR2 is YNFKEQ. CDR3 length: 13 amino acids. V lost 3 bases and J lost 6; bases outside the gene matches: 5. Here the CDR3 reads CASSQAGGSEQYF. CDR3 bases: TGTGCCAGCAGCCAGGCAGGGGGTAGCGAGCAGTACTTC.

The rearrangement uses TRBV11-2 and TRBJ2-2, with a possible D match to TRBD1 (6 bases). The CDR3 extends over 15 amino acids. The germline V gene encodes CDR1 SGHAT and CDR2 FQNNGV. Trimming pared 5 bases from V and 3 bases from J, leaving 13 bases between. The chain's CDR3 is CASSHGTSDTGELFF. CDR3 in DNA: TGTGCCAGCAGCCACGGGACATCAGACACCGGGGAGCTGTTTTTT.

The V gene is TRBV2, the J gene TRBJ2-5; tentatively, D is TRBD2 (5 bases). The CDR3 runs 13 residues. Germline V CDR1 and CDR2: SNHLY, FYNNEI. Trimming removed 7 bases from V and 5 bases from J, with 14 bases in between. The CDR3: CASNGLPGETQYF. The CDR3 DNA reads as TGTGCCAGCAACGGACTCCCTGGGGAGACCCAGTACTTC.

This chain joins TRBV7-2 and TRBJ1-1; possibly TRBD1 for D (5 bases). Trimming removed 5 bases from V and 4 bases from J, with 14 bases in between. The germline V gene encodes CDR1 SGHTA and CDR2 FQGNSA. The CDR3 sequence is 14 residues long. CDR3 protein: CASSRSPGGTEAFF. In DNA, the CDR3 is TGTGCCAGCAGCAGATCCCCCGGGGGCACTGAAGCTTTCTTT.

The chain recombines TRBV11-3 with TRBJ2-3; perhaps TRBD1 as D (5 bases). The V and J ends lost 4 bases and 2 bases respectively, with 10 bases between them. Germline CDR1 is SGHNT and CDR2 is YENEEA. The CDR3 is made up of 14 amino acids. The CDR3: CASSWGEATDTQYF. Written as DNA, the CDR3 is TGTGCCAGCAGCTGGGGCGAGGCCACAGATACGCAGTATTTT. The complete variable domain, with remaining parts taken from reference TRBV11-3 and TRBJ2-3, reads EAGVVQSPRYKIIEKKQPVAFWCNPISGHNTLYWYLQNLGQGPELLIRYENEEAVDDSQLPKDRFSAERLKGVDSTLKIQPAELGDSAVYLCASSWGEATDTQYFGPGTRLTVL.

This clone has more than one count but fewer than ten. V usage is TRBV18 and J usage is TRBJ1-1; TRBD1 might be the D (6 bases). Per germline, CDR1 KGHSH and CDR2 LQKENI. Trimming took off 6 bases at V and 3 bases at J, with 11 bases between the two ends. The CDR3 consists of 13 residues. CDR3 nucleotide sequence: TGTGCCAGCTCGAGACAGGAAGACACTGAAGCTTTCTTT. Encoded protein: CASSRQEDTEAFF.

This clone was detected once. The chain has TRBV2 and TRBJ1-4, with 8 bases identical to TRBD1. Per the germline V gene, CDR1 is SNHLY and CDR2 is FYNNEI. V lost 4 bases, J lost 0 bases, and 16 bases stayed unmatched. The CDR3 has 20 amino acids. The DNA of the CDR3 is TGTGCCAGCAGTGCTACCTCAGGGGGCGCGAACAGACCAACTAATGAAAAACTGTTTTTT. Residues: CASSATSGGANRPTNEKLFF.

This sequence joins TRBV29-1 and TRBJ2-7; TRBD1 is a possible D gene (5 bases). Trimming removed 6 bases from V and 0 bases from J, with 9 bases in between. The length of the CDR3 is 12 residues. Germline-derived CDR1 and CDR2 are SQVTM and ANQGSEA. The CDR3 DNA is TGCAGCGTGCAGGGATTCTCCTACGAGCAGTACTTC. This sequence encodes CSVQGFSYEQYF.

The rearrangement joins TRBV29-1 to TRBJ1-2; 8 bases are shared with TRBD1. The junction had 9 bases not matched to a gene; V was cut back by 0 bases and J by 9 bases. This CDR3 has 14 amino acids. Germline lookup yields CDR1 SQVTM and CDR2 ANQGSEA. CDR3 region: CSVEDQTGAGRYTF. The CDR3 coding sequence is TGCAGCGTTGAAGATCAGACAGGGGCTGGTCGCTACACCTTC.

The V gene is TRBV7-3, the J gene TRBJ2-7; 8 nucleotides align to TRBD2. The J segment lost 1 base and the V segment lost 2 bases, leaving 4 bases of the junction unmatched. The CDR3 extends over 15 amino acids. Germline CDR1 reads SGHTA; CDR2 reads FQGTGA. CDR3 residues: CASSLRAGGSYEQYF. The CDR3 DNA follows: TGTGCCAGCAGCTTACGGGCGGGGGGTTCCTACGAGCAGTACTTC.

The chain joins TRBV4-2 to TRBJ2-2, with TRBD2 as a possible D gene (6 bases). The CDR3 loop spans 15 amino acids. CDR1 and CDR2 (germline): LGHNA, YNFKEQ. The V and J ends lost 1 base and 7 bases respectively, with 13 bases between them. CDR3 nucleotide sequence: TGTGCCAGCAGCCAAGCGACGGGGGTGGGCGGGGAGCTGTTTTTT. Translated, it gives CASSQATGVGGELFF.

V and J are TRBV11-2 and TRBJ2-7, with D possibly matching TRBD1 (5 bases). V dropped 1 base and J dropped 5 bases, with 9 bases sitting between them. The germline gives CDR1 SGHAT, CDR2 FQNNGV. The CDR3 consists of 13 residues. The CDR3 protein is CASSLAGIHEQYF. Here the CDR3 DNA reads TGTGCCAGCAGCTTAGCAGGGATCCACGAGCAGTACTTC.

The V gene is TRBV7-3, the J gene TRBJ2-2; D possibly corresponds to TRBD1 (6 bases). The CDR3 is 14 residues long. Deletions cut 4 bases from V and 7 bases from J, with 13 bases between. Germline CDR1 SGHTA, CDR2 FQGTGA. DNA of the CDR3: TGTGCCAGCAGCTCGACAGGATACAACGGGGAGCTGTTTTTT. It translates to CASSSTGYNGELFF.

V usage is TRBV19 and J usage is TRBJ1-5; 9 nucleotides agree with TRBD1. CDR1 and CDR2 (germline): LNHDA, SQIVND (reference sequence). The CDR3 is made up of 14 amino acids. V dropped 5 bases and J dropped 3; count of bases not matched to a gene: 2. The CDR3 DNA reads as TGTGCCAGTAGTCGACAGGGGGACAATCAGCCCCAGCATTTT. This encodes CASSRQGDNQPQHF. The whole variable domain, filled in from reference TRBV19 and TRBJ1-5, reads DGGITQSPKYLFRKEGQNVTLSCEQNLNHDAMYWYRQDPGQGLRLIYYSQIVNDFQKGDIAEGYSVSREKKESFPLTVTSAQKNPTAFYLCASSRQGDNQPQHFGDGTRLSIL.

CDR3 DNA sequence: TGTGCCAGCAGCTTAGATTTGGGAGCGGAAAAACTGTTTTTT. Translating it yields CASSLDLGAEKLFF. The chain links TRBV7-2 to TRBJ1-4; D remains unclear. In germline, CDR1 is SGHTA, CDR2 FQGNSA. This CDR3 comprises 14 residues. The V and J ends lost 1 base and 8 bases respectively, with 11 bases between them.

The rearrangement joins TRBV6-1 to TRBJ2-3; 8 bases map to TRBD1. This CDR3 region has 14 residues. Per germline, CDR1 MNHNS and CDR2 SASEGT. The V gene end was trimmed by 4 bases and the J gene end by 2 bases; junction bases not matched to a gene: 2. Written as DNA, the CDR3 is TGTGCCAGCAGTGGACAGGGGCACACAGATACGCAGTATTTT. It is translated as CASSGQGHTDTQYF.